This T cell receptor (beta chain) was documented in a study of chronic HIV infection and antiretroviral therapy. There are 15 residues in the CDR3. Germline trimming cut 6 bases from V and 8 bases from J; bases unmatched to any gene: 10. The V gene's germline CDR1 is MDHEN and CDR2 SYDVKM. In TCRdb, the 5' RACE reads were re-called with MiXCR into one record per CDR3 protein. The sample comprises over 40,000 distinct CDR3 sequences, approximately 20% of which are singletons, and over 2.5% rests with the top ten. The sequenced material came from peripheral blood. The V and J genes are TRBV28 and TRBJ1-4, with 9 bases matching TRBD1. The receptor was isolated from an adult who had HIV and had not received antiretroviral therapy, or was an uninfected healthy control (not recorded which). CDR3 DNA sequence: TGTGCCAGCAGGCGCGGGGGACAGGGAGAGGAAAAACTGTTTTTT. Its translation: CASRRGGQGEEKLFF.